The clone carrying this T cell receptor beta chain has a handful of counts. Its antigen is still unknown. The sample comes from a study of T cell responses to AZD1222 COVID-19 vaccine. This CDR3 comprises 16 residues. The V end was cut by 3 bases, the J end by 0 bases, with 17 bases between. Germline CDR1 is SQVTM and CDR2 is ANQGSEA. Here immunoSEQ multiplex PCR was the method, and the copy in TCRdb shows in-frame clones only, minus some. Of about 94,000 clones listed, roughly 85% are singletons. General observations from the study: Repertoires were sampled only after the peak T cell response. Donors in the cohort were predominantly white British and more often female, and clonal diversity was possibly underestimated. Spike-specific TCR breadth and depth grew following two AZD1222 doses.

This TCR derives from an adult who received the AZD1222 COVID-19 vaccine. The material was peripheral blood, obtained 28 days after the second AZD1222 dose. The rearrangement joins TRBV29-1 to TRBJ1-1; D gene ambiguous. The CDR3 DNA is TGCAGCGTTGACACTATAGTCTCCGTAATGAACACTGAAGCTTTCTTT. Translated: CSVDTIVSVMNTEAFF.